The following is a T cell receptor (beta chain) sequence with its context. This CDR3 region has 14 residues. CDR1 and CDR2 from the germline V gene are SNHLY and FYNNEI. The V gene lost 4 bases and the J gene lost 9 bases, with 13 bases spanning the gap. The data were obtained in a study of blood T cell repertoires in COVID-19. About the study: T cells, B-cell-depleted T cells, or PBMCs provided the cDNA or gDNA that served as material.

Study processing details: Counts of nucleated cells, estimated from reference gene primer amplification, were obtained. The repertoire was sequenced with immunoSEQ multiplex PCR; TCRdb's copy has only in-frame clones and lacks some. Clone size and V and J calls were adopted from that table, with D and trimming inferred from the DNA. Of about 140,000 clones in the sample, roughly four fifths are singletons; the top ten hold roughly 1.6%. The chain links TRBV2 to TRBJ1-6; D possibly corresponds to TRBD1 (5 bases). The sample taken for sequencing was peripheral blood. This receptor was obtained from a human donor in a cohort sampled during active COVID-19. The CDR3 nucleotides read TGTGCCAGCAGTGTAGGCGGGGGAAGTTCACCCCTCCACTTT. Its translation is CASSVGGGSSPLHF. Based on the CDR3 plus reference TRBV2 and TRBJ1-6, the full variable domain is EPEVTQTPSHQVTQMGQEVILRCVPISNHLYFYWYRQILGQKVEFLVSFYNNEISEKSEIFDDQFSVERPDGSNFTLKIRSTKLEDSAMYFCASSVGGGSSPLHFGNGTRLTVT.